Presented here are 10 T cell receptor beta chains from one specimen sequenced in a study of OX40 agonist ivuxolimab in advanced cancers. Repertoires were generated with immunoSEQ multiplex PCR, while TCRdb's copy carries only in-frame clones and drops some. This repertoire shows 69,000 or so clones, around 89% found once; its top ten account for under 0.7%. Sequences were derived from CD4+ or CD8+ T cells sorted from blood, sampled in a trial of the OX40 agonist ivuxolimab. These receptors originate from an adult with an advanced solid tumor such as melanoma, head and neck, liver or kidney cancer.

The chain combines TRBV23-1 with TRBJ2-5, with D possibly matching TRBD1 (7 bases). TRBV23-1 is an open reading frame, and its role is uncertain. V was pared by 6 bases and J by 5 bases, with 13 bases between. The CDR3 loop spans 13 amino acids. The CDR3 sequence: CASSLRGEETQYF. CDR3 bases: TGCGCCAGCAGCCTCAGGGGGGAGGAGACCCAGTACTTC.

CDR3 sequence (DNA): TGTGCCAGCAGCTTCCAGTTCCAAGAGACCCAGTACTTC. Protein: CASSFQFQETQYF. The chain carries TRBV7-2 and TRBJ2-5; D is undetermined. Germline lookup yields CDR1 SGHTA and CDR2 FQGNSA. The CDR3 spans 13 residues. V was shortened by 3 bases and J by 1 base, with 6 bases between the two germline ends.

Regarding this clone: An end of the junction differs from the germline gene, which may be a read error. The chain is built from TRBV7-7 and TRBJ2-1; 7 bases are shared with TRBD1. The CDR3 contains 16 residues. Germline V gene data show CDR1 as SSHAT and CDR2 as FNYEAQ (reference sequence). The CDR3 region has the DNA TGTGCTAGCAGCTTAGGGGGCGGTGGGCCTGACAATGAGCAGTTCTTC. It yields the protein CASSLGGGGPDNEQFF.

V gene TRBV7-9 combines with J gene TRBJ1-4; D is perhaps TRBD1 (5 bases). Trimming shortened V by 4 bases and J by 1 base, and 7 bases separated the two germline ends. CDR1 SEHNR and CDR2 FQNEAQ come from the germline V gene (reference sequence). The CDR3 length is 14 residues. The CDR3 is CASSWGGTNEKLFF. DNA of the CDR3: TGTGCCAGCAGCTGGGGGGGAACTAATGAAAAACTGTTTTTT.

This clone was detected only once. The chain is built from TRBV6-5 and TRBJ2-5; TRBD1 agrees at 7 bases. The CDR3 totals 16 residues. Trimming took 2 bases from V and 4 from J; bases not matched to a gene: 10. The germline V gene has CDR1 MNHEY and CDR2 SVGAGI. DNA of the CDR3: TGTGCCAGCAGTTACCAAATCGCAGGGGGATTAGAGACCCAGTACTTC. Protein: CASSYQIAGGLETQYF.

This sequence joins TRBV7-9 and TRBJ2-5; 8 bases agree with TRBD2. With V trimmed by 1 base and J by 1 base, 5 bases remained unmatched. This CDR3 contains 16 residues. The germline gives CDR1 SEHNR, CDR2 FQNEAQ (reference sequence). DNA for the CDR3: TGTGCCAGCAGCTTAGTAGGTAGCGGGACCCAAGAGACCCAGTACTTC. Translated, it gives CASSLVGSGTQETQYF.

The rearrangement joins TRBV6-1 to TRBJ2-2; no clear D gene. V was pared by 7 bases and J by 3 bases, with 3 bases between. From germline, CDR1 is MNHNS and CDR2 SASEGT. The CDR3 is 11 residues long. The CDR3 DNA reads TGTGCCAGCACTTACACCGGGGAGCTGTTTTTT. Translated: CASTYTGELFF.

This sequence joins TRBV6-1 and TRBJ1-2; D gene uncertain. This CDR3 has 15 amino acids. With 7 bases removed from V and 0 bases from J, the gap between germline ends came to 15 bases. In germline, CDR1 is MNHNS, CDR2 SASEGT. CDR3 amino acids: CASKEGTLANYGYTF. CDR3 in DNA: TGTGCCAGCAAAGAGGGCACCCTAGCTAACTATGGCTACACCTTC.

V is TRBV7-8 and J is TRBJ2-1; 9 bases agree with TRBD1. From germline, CDR1 is SGHVS and CDR2 FQNEAQ. Trimming removed 5 bases from V and 4 bases from J; junction bases left unmatched: 6. CDR3 length equals 15 residues. The CDR3 sequence: CASSLTGGGYNEQFF. The CDR3 DNA reads as TGTGCCAGCAGCCTTACAGGGGGCGGATACAATGAGCAGTTCTTC.

This clone was seen once. The chain carries TRBV9 and TRBJ1-1, with 7 bases fitting TRBD1. Germline V CDR1 and CDR2: SGDLS, YYNGEE. The ends lost 4 bases at V and 7 bases at J; junction bases unmatched: 10. The CDR3 is 14 amino acids. CDR3: CASSLNTGANEAFF. CDR3 sequence (DNA): TGTGCCAGCAGCTTGAATACAGGGGCCAATGAAGCTTTCTTT.